This T cell receptor beta chain was retrieved from a study of technical replicates of blood from several donors. Assay used: immunoSEQ multiplex PCR; TCRdb lists only in-frame clones, some missing. The sample includes tens of thousands of clones, more than 85% of them seen just once. CDR1 SGHRS and CDR2 YFSETQ come from the germline V gene. V was clipped by 4 bases and J by 5 bases, with 12 bases between them. The CDR3 consists of 14 residues. The V and J genes are TRBV5-1 and TRBJ2-2; tentative D call: TRBD1 (6 bases). The clonotype comes from a human donor in good health. Some clones in this sample may be carry-over from other donors' samples. Sequences were obtained from T cells isolated from PBMCs. CDR3: CASSERTETGELFF. In DNA, the CDR3 is TGCGCCAGCAGCGAACGGACAGAAACCGGGGAGCTGTTTTTT.